These 16 T cell receptor beta chains share one sample of origin, sequenced in a study of blood T cells in healthy people across ages. Primers used in a second PCR of about 7 to 12 cycles were a sample-barcoded 5' primer and a J-beta primer mix. MiXCR, run by TCRdb on the 5' RACE reads, gives a single entry per CDR3 protein. Of 1.5 million to 2 million distinct CDR3 sequences in the sample, about two fifths are singletons; the top ten hold approximately 22%. Sequencing was done on a sample of blood. The source of these receptors is a human donor in good health.

This clonotype was found a few times. The chain uses TRBV9 and TRBJ2-1; no clear D gene. Germline CDR1 is SGDLS and CDR2 is YYNGEE. V lost 0 bases to trimming and J lost 2 bases, with 9 bases between them. The CDR3 sequence is 15 residues long. CDR3 coding DNA: TGTGCCAGCAGCGTAGCATTTGGGGCCTACAATGAGCAGTTCTTC. Amino acids: CASSVAFGAYNEQFF.

This clonotype showed up just a few times. The DNA for the CDR3 is TGTGCCAGCAGCGTAATAGGGGGTGCCAACTATGGCTACACCTTC. This sequence encodes CASSVIGGANYGYTF. The genes are TRBV9 and TRBJ1-2; D might be TRBD1 (6 bases). CDR1 SGDLS and CDR2 YYNGEE come from the germline V gene. CDR3 length equals 15 residues. Trimming took 1 base from V and 2 from J, leaving 12 bases between them.

Of note for this clonotype: This may be a read error: a much more frequent sequence differs by one nucleotide. No conserved phenylalanine or tryptophan is present at the end of the CDR3, so a read error is the likely explanation. The gene calls are TRBV28 and TRBJ2-3, with D unresolved. The CDR3 consists of 14 residues. Trimming took 4 bases from V and 0 from J, leaving 8 bases between them. Germline V gene data show CDR1 as MDHEN and CDR2 as SYDVKM. The CDR3: CASSSGFSTDTQYL. CDR3 in DNA: TGTGCCAGCAGTTCCGGGTTTAGCACAGATACGCAGTATTTG.

This clonotype was detected only a few times. The chain couples TRBV7-2 to TRBJ2-7; TRBD2 aligns across 9 bases. Looked up from germline, CDR1 is SGHTA and CDR2 is FQGNSA. V was clipped by 1 base and J by 0 bases; unmatched bases: 10. The CDR3 consists of 18 residues. The CDR3 is CASSLGVSGGSLSYEQYF. Here the CDR3 DNA reads TGTGCCAGCAGCTTAGGTGTGAGCGGGGGGTCCCTCTCCTACGAGCAGTACTTC.

This clonotype was recorded a few times. The rearrangement uses TRBV6-6 and TRBJ2-5; D remains unclear. The germline CDR1 and CDR2 sequences are MNHNY and SVGAGI (reference sequence). V was trimmed by 3 bases and J by 1 base, leaving 9 bases between them. CDR3 length equals 14 residues. The CDR3: CASSYTTAQETQYF. The CDR3 DNA reads as TGTGCCAGCAGTTATACGACCGCCCAAGAGACCCAGTACTTC.

This clonotype was counted between two and nine times. The rearrangement links TRBV4-1 to TRBJ1-4; TRBD1 might be the D (5 bases). CDR3 length: 15 residues. V lost 1 base and J 4 bases, leaving 10 bases between the germline ends. The germline V gene has CDR1 MGHRA and CDR2 YSYEKL. The CDR3 loop is CASSQGAGLNEKLFF. The CDR3 DNA reads as TGCGCCAGCAGCCAAGGGGCAGGGCTTAATGAAAAACTGTTTTTT.

This clonotype was detected ten times or more. The V and J genes are TRBV20-1 and TRBJ2-7; D gene uncertain. Germline CDR1 and CDR2: DFQATT and SNEGSKA (reference sequence). This CDR3 spans 12 amino acids. With 5 bases removed from V and 0 bases from J, the gap between germline ends came to 8 bases. The CDR3 sequence is CSARHSSYEQYF. In DNA, the CDR3 is TGCAGTGCTCGACATAGCTCCTACGAGCAGTACTTC.

The chain uses TRBV4-1 and TRBJ2-5; D may be TRBD1 (5 bases). The CDR3 length is 16 residues. Trimming stripped 2 bases from V and 1 base from J, with 14 bases between. CDR1 MGHRA and CDR2 YSYEKL come from the germline V gene. The CDR3 DNA is TGCGCCAGCAGCCAACAGCCAGGGCTAGGCCAAGAGACCCAGTACTTC. Translation: CASSQQPGLGQETQYF.

This clonotype was observed a handful of times. The V call is TRBV15, the J call TRBJ2-7; the D gene is possibly TRBD1 (5 bases). Germline loops: CDR1 LNHNV, CDR2 YYDKDF (reference sequence). Trimming cost V 3 bases and J 2 bases, with 14 bases left between them. The CDR3 is made up of 15 amino acids. The CDR3, as DNA: TGTGCCACCAGCAGCCATAGGGGCGAGACCTACGAGCAGTACTTC. Translation: CATSSHRGETYEQYF.

This clonotype has more than one count but fewer than ten. V gene TRBV6-5 combines with J gene TRBJ1-4; tentative D call: TRBD1 (5 bases). V lost 7 bases to trimming and J lost 0 bases, with 15 bases between them. The CDR3 totals 16 residues. The germline V gene encodes CDR1 MNHEY and CDR2 SVGAGI. The CDR3 spells CASKGPRQATNEKLFF. The DNA of the CDR3 is TGTGCCAGCAAGGGGCCGAGACAAGCAACTAATGAAAAACTGTTTTTT.

The chain has TRBV7-9 and TRBJ2-3; 7 bases align to TRBD2. This CDR3 contains 13 residues. J gave up 4 bases and V 6 bases, and 4 bases lay outside the gene matches. Germline V gives CDR1 SEHNR, CDR2 FQNEAQ (reference sequence). CDR3 in DNA: TGTGCCAGCAGAAAAGCGGGGCCAGATACGCAGTATTTT. Translation: CASRKAGPDTQYF.

This clonotype turned up a few times. The chain links TRBV5-1 to TRBJ2-6; 7 bases are shared with TRBD1. CDR3 length: 16 amino acids. Germline values: CDR1 SGHRS, CDR2 YFSETQ. The trim removed 4 bases at V and 4 bases at J, leaving 8 bases unmatched. The CDR3 DNA reads as TGCGCCAGCAGCCCATTACAGGGGTCAGGGGCCAACGTCCTGACTTTC. It specifies CASSPLQGSGANVLTF.

The rearrangement joins TRBV3-1 to TRBJ2-1, with 11 bases that match TRBD2. The CDR3 runs 17 residues. J lost 7 bases, V lost 4 bases, and 12 bases had no gene match. Per the germline V gene, CDR1 is LGHDT and CDR2 is YNNKEL (reference sequence). CDR3 nucleotides: TGTGCCAGCAGCCCCACTAGCGGGGGACCCCTAGGAAATGAGCAGTTCTTC. Translation: CASSPTSGGPLGNEQFF.

This chain joins TRBV4-1 and TRBJ1-2; D is perhaps TRBD1 (6 bases). The CDR3 is 14 amino acids. Germline V gene data show CDR1 as MGHRA and CDR2 as YSYEKL. V lost 2 bases, J lost 3 bases, and 10 bases lay in between. Written as DNA, the CDR3 is TGCGCCAGCAGCCAAAGGTCAGGGGACTATGGCTACACCTTC. This codes for CASSQRSGDYGYTF.

V and J are TRBV7-6 and TRBJ1-2, with 10 bases identical to TRBD1. There are 15 residues in the CDR3. The junction had 7 bases not matched to a gene; V was cut back by 5 bases and J by 4 bases. Germline V gives CDR1 SGHVS, CDR2 FNYEAQ. CDR3 in amino acids: CASSQTGGAGYGYTF. CDR3 sequence (DNA): TGTGCCAGCAGCCAGACAGGGGGCGCAGGCTATGGCTACACCTTC.

The chain couples TRBV7-3 to TRBJ2-3; 9 bases map to TRBD1. Trimming took 0 bases from V and 3 from J; bases not matched to a gene: 16. CDR3 size: 20 residues. Germline V lookup: CDR1 SGHTA, CDR2 FQGTGA. The CDR3, as DNA: TGTGCCAGCAGCTTAACGAACCGACTACCGTGGGACAGGGTGACAGATACGCAGTATTTT. Translating gives CASSLTNRLPWDRVTDTQYF.